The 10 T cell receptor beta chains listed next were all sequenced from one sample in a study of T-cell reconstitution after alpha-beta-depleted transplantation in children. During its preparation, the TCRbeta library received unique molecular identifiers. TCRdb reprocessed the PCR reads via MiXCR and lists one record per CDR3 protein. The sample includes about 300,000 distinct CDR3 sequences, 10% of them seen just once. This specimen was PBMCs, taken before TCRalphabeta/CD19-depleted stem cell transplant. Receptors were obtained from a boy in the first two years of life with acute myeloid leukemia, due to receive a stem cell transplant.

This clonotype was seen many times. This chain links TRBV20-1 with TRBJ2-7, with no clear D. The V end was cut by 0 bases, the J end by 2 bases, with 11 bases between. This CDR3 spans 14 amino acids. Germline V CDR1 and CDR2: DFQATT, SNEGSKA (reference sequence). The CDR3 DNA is TGCAGTGCTAGAGATAAGACGGGCACCTACGAGCAGTACTTC. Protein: CSARDKTGTYEQYF.

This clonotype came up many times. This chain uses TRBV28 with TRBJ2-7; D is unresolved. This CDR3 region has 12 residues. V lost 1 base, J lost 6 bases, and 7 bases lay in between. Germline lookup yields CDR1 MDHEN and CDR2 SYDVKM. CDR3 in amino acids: CASSLLGSEQYF. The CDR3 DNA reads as TGTGCCAGCAGTTTATTGGGTTCCGAGCAGTACTTC.

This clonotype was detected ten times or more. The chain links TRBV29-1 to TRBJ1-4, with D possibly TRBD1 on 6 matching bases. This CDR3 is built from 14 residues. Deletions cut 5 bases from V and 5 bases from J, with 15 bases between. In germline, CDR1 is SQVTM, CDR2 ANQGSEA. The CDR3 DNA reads TGCAGCGTTTTCATGGAGGGGGGAAATGAAAAACTGTTTTTT. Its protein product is CSVFMEGGNEKLFF.

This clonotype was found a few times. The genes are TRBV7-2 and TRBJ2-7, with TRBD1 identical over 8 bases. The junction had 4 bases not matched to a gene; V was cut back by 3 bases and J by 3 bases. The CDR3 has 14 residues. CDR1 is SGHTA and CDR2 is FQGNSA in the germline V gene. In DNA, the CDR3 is TGTGCCAGCAGCTTTCGCAGGGGGCTCTACGAGCAGTACTTC. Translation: CASSFRRGLYEQYF.

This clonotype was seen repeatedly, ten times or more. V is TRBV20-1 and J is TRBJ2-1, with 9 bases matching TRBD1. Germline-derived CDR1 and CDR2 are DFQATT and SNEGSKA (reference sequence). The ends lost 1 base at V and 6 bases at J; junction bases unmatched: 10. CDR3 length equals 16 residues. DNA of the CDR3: TGCAGTGCTAGAGCCCCCCGGGACAGGGATTTCAATGAGCAGTTCTTC. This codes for CSARAPRDRDFNEQFF.

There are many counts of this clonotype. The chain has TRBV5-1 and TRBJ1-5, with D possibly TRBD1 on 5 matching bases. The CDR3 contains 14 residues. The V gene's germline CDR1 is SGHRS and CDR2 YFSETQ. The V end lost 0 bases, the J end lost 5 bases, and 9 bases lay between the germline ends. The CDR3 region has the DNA TGCGCCAGCAGCTTGGACAGGCGGGATCAGCCCCAGCATTTT. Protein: CASSLDRRDQPQHF.

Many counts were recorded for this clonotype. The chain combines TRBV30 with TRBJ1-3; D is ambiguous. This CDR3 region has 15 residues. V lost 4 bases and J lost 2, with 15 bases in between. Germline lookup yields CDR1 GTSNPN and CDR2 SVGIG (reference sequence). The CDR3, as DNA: TGTGCCTGGATGGGAGGAGACTGGCCTGGAAACACCATATATTTT. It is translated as CAWMGGDWPGNTIYF.

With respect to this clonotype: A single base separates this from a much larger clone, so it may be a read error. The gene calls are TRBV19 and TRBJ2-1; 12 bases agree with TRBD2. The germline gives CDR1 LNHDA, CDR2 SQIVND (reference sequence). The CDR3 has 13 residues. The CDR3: CASRRLAGDELFF. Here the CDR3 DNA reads TGTGCCAGTCGAAGACTAGCGGGGGATGAGCTGTTCTTC.

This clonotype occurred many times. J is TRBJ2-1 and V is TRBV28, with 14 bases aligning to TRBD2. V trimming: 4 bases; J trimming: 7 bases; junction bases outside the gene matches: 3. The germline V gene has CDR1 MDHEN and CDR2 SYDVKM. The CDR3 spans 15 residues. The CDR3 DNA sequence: TGTGCCAGCAGTTACCGGACTAGCGGGAGGAATGAGCAGTTCTTC. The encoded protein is CASSYRTSGRNEQFF.

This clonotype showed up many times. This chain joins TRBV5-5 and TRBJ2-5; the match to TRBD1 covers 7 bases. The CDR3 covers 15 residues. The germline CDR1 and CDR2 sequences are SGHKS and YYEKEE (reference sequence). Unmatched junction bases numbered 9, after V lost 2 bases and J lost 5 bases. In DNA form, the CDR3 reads TGTGCCAGCAGCTTTTGGGACAGTTCTAAGGAGACCCAGTACTTC. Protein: CASSFWDSSKETQYF.